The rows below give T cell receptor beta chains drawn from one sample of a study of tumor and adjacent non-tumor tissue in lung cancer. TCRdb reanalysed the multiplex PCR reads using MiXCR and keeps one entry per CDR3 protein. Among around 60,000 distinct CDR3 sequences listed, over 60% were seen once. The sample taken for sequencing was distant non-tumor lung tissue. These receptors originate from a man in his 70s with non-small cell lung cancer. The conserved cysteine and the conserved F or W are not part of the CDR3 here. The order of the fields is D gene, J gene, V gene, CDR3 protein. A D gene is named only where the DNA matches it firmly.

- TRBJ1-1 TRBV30 AWRGEIDPEAF
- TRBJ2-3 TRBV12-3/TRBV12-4 VSLRGSTDTQY
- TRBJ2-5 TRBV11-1 PSTRADPQETQY
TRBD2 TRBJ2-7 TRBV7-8 ASSLSPWLAGGSPHYEQY
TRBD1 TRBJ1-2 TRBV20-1 SARDNLGTGEGYT
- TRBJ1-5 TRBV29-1 SVDIGTRGSNNQLQH
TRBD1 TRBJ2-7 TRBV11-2 ASNLEEQGVYEQY
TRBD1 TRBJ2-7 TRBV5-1 ASNTRQGASYEQY
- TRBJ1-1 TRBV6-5 ASSYSGFSNTEAF
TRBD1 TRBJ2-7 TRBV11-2 SSSLTDRGGQY
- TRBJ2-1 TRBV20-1 SAASLANEQF
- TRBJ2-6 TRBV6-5 ASSSTTSGANVLT
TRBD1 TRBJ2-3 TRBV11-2 ASSSHRGGRGLYTDTQY
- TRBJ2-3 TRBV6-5 ASSQGGRTGVQY
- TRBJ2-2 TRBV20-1 SAREGFGPLLTGELF
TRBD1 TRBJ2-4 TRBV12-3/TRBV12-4 ASSAPGQGRKNIQY
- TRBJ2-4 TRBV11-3 ASSLNVGQAKNIHY
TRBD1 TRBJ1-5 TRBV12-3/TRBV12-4 ASSSSGGLQPQH
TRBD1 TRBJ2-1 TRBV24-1 ATSDQGANSYNEQF
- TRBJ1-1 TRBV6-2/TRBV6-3 VSSHKGVDTEAF